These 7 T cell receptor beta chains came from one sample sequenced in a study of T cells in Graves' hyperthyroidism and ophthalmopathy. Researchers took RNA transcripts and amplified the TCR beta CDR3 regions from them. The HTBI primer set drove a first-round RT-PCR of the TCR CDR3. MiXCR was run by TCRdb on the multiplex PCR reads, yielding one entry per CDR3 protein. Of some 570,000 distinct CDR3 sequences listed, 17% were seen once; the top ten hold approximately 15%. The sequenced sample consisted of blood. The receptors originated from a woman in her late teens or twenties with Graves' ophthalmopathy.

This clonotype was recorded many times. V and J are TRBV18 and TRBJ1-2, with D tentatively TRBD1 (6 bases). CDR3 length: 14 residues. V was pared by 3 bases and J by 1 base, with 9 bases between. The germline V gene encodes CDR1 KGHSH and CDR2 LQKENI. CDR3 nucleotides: TGTGCCAGCTCACCCGGACAGCATAACTATGGCTACACCTTC. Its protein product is CASSPGQHNYGYTF.

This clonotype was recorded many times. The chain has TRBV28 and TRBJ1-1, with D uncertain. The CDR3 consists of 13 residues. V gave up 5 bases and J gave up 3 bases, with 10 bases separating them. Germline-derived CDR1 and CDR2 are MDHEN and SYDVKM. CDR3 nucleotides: TGTGCCAGCAGTAAAGGTGGAGACACTGAAGCTTTCTTT. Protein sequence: CASSKGGDTEAFF.

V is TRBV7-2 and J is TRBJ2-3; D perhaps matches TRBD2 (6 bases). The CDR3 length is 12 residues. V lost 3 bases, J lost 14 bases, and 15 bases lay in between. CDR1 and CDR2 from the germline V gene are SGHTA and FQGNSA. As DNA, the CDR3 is TGTGCCAGCAGCTTGAGTAGGCGGGAAATGTATTTT. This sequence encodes CASSLSRREMYF.

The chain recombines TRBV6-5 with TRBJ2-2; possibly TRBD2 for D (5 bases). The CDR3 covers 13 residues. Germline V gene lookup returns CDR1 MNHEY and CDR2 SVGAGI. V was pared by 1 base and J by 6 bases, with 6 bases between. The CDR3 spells CASSYLASGELFF. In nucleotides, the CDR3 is TGTGCCAGCAGTTACTTAGCGTCCGGGGAGCTGTTTTTT.

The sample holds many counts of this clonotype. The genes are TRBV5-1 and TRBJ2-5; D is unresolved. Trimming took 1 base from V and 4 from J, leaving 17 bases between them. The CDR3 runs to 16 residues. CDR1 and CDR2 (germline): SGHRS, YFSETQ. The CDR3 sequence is CASSLWATVLPETQYF. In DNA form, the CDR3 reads TGCGCCAGCAGCTTGTGGGCGACCGTACTCCCAGAGACCCAGTACTTC.

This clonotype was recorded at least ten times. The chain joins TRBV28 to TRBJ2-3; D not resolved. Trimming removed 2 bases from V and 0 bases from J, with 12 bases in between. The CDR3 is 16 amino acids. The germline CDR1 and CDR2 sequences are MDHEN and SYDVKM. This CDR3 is CASSLRQASSTDTQYF. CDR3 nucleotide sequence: TGTGCCAGCAGTTTAAGGCAGGCATCTAGCACAGATACGCAGTATTTT.

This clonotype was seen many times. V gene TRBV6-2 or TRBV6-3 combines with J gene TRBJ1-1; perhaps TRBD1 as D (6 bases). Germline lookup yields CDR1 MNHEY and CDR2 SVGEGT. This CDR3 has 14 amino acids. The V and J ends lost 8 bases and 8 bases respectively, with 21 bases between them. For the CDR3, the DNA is TGTGCCAGCCAAAGGATCCAAACAGGGACCGAAGCTTTCTTT. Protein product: CASQRIQTGTEAFF.